A selection of T cell receptor beta chains follows, all from one sample in a study of T cells in Graves' hyperthyroidism and ophthalmopathy. MiXCR was run by TCRdb on the multiplex PCR reads, yielding one entry per CDR3 protein. This table holds about 500,000 distinct CDR3 sequences, 16% found once. The sample taken for sequencing was blood. These receptors were taken from a woman aged 25 to 39 with Graves' ophthalmopathy. Both conserved end residues are trimmed from each CDR3. Each record gives: CDR3 protein, V gene.

ASSQDSGTSGSEQY | TRBV4-3
ASSVVGGWQGNTGELF | TRBV9
ASSLPVGGGTEAF | TRBV7-9
ASSLSGKGYQETQY | TRBV11-1
ASSQVWGQGNEQY | TRBV4-3
ASSVGMANGASGGNEQF | TRBV6-4
ASNWLGGTGELF | TRBV27
ASSSYRGNNTGELF | TRBV28
ASSHGLAGDTQY | TRBV4-3
ASRDGGFRSTDTQY | TRBV28
SAHHRGRDTEAF | TRBV20-1
ASSSPGTSTDTQY | TRBV27
ASSVGGTSYNEQF | TRBV9
ASSPLAVRTGELF | TRBV2
ASRVAGADEQF | TRBV28
ASSQDFQEQY | TRBV4-1
ASHDRGGNNEQF | TRBV27
ASSFRTSAPGEQY | TRBV7-9
AISELAGGPYGEQF | TRBV10-3
ASSPGQGQDTQY | TRBV11-2
ASSFTGGFNQPQH | TRBV28
ASSQEGVYEQY | TRBV3-1
ASSSWTSGREQF | TRBV11-1
ASRGLAGSLSSYNEQF | TRBV7-9
ATSDGTGGRIYEQY | TRBV24-1
ASSSILDRDNEQF | TRBV6-2/TRBV6-3
ASNFKETQY | TRBV7-9
ASSEPGQAYNEQF | TRBV18
SVWRTVLPQETQY | TRBV29-1
SAPDPNEQF | TRBV20-1
SASKDGLLDQPQH | TRBV20-1
ASSLNSGGDSDTQY | TRBV7-3
ASSHSLETGRAEAF | TRBV3-1
ASSKPGQNTEAF | TRBV11-2
ASSTDSYNEQF | TRBV3-1
ASSSTGSEKGEQY | TRBV28
ASSQEEWPTNEKLF | TRBV4-3
ASSDTGGYGYT | TRBV10-1
ASSPPLSGRDYTDTQY | TRBV27
ASSRGTTRTPFYEQY | TRBV28
ASSLEPATGGLSNQPQH | TRBV7-3
ASRGNNDTQY | TRBV10-2
ASSLPPAGPNEQF | TRBV7-6
SAGRVGPTGELF | TRBV20-1
ASSQDGPYEQY | TRBV3-1
ASSLVGPSNSPLH | TRBV11-3
ASIRRSTDTQY | TRBV2
ASSLPRGGLGNTIY | TRBV28
ASSSKAGDIEQF | TRBV9
ASSPRLAGGTDTQY | TRBV7-8
ASSYLLETQY | TRBV6-2/TRBV6-3
ASSRSWTGDDKNIQY | TRBV7-8
ASSRDFQETQY | TRBV2
ASRPTTDLSNQPQH | TRBV2